The present T cell receptor beta chain was sequenced within a study of blood T cell repertoires in COVID-19. Whole-study context: Both acute and convalescent COVID-19 samples were obtained from the United States, Italy and Spain. Nucleic acid was either cDNA or gDNA, and it came from T cells, B-cell-depleted T cells, or PBMCs.

Per the original data handling: How many nucleated cells were present was estimated from reference gene primer amplification. Assay used: immunoSEQ multiplex PCR; TCRdb lists only in-frame clones, some missing. That table is the source of V, J and clone size, and D and trimming were worked out from the DNA. The table records 85,000 to 110,000 clones, around 90% of them present only once. The CDR3 sequence is 18 residues long. Per the germline V gene, CDR1 is LNHDA and CDR2 is SQIVND (reference sequence). The ends were cut back, 7 bases at V and 0 bases at J, with 22 bases in the middle. This clonotype was obtained from a woman aged 80 or older in a cohort sampled during active COVID-19. The chain employs TRBV19 and TRBJ2-1; D perhaps matches TRBD2 (5 bases). The sequenced sample was peripheral blood. CDR3 region: CASTSASPTSSSYNEQFF. Written as DNA, the CDR3 is TGTGCCAGTACGTCCGCTAGCCCCACCTCCTCCTCCTACAATGAGCAGTTCTTC.